The 18 T cell receptor beta chains listed next were all sequenced from one sample in a study of control samples from healthy donors and cancer patients. The assay was immunoSEQ multiplex PCR, and TCRdb's table has in-frame clones only and misses some. Of 130,000 to 150,000 clones in the sample, over 90% were seen once. The specimen sequenced was PBMCs. The receptor set was obtained from a man in his fifties or sixties with colorectal cancer.

CDR3 loop: CASARGLGTGELFF. The DNA of the CDR3 is TGCGCCAGCGCCAGGGGGCTTGGCACCGGGGAGCTGTTTTTT. The chain links TRBV5-1 to TRBJ2-2; TRBD1 matches at 8 bases. The CDR3 runs to 14 residues. Germline V lookup: CDR1 SGHRS, CDR2 YFSETQ. V lost 7 bases to trimming and J lost 4 bases; unmatched junction nucleotides: 6.

This clone was counted a single time. The V call is TRBV19, the J call TRBJ1-4; 8 bases are a match to TRBD1. With 3 bases clipped from V and 10 bases from J, the junction kept 10 bases outside the gene matches. From germline, CDR1 is LNHDA and CDR2 SQIVND (reference sequence). The CDR3 is 15 amino acids. CDR3 amino acids: CASSIQGASLGKLFF. CDR3 nucleotides: TGTGCCAGTAGTATTCAGGGGGCAAGTCTCGGAAAACTGTTTTTT. The full variable domain, completed using reference TRBV19 and TRBJ1-4, is DGGITQSPKYLFRKEGQNVTLSCEQNLNHDAMYWYRQDPGQGLRLIYYSQIVNDFQKGDIAEGYSVSREKKESFPLTVTSAQKNPTAFYLCASSIQGASLGKLFFGSGTQLSVL.

The chain links TRBV5-1 to TRBJ2-3; the match to TRBD2 covers 11 bases. Looked up from germline, CDR1 is SGHRS and CDR2 is YFSETQ. CDR3 size: 15 residues. J lost 5 bases, V lost 4 bases, and 6 bases had no gene match. CDR3 residues: CASSVSGGAKDTQYF. CDR3 DNA sequence: TGCGCCAGCAGCGTTAGCGGGGGGGCGAAAGATACGCAGTATTTT.

The rearrangement uses TRBV5-1 and TRBJ1-5; maybe TRBD1 (6 bases). This CDR3 contains 14 residues. Germline lookup yields CDR1 SGHRS and CDR2 YFSETQ. The V end was cut by 4 bases, the J end by 2 bases, with 10 bases between. The CDR3 spells CASSTSGGNQPQHF. In nucleotides, the CDR3 is TGCGCCAGCAGCACGTCAGGGGGCAATCAGCCCCAGCATTTT.

The genes are TRBV6-5 and TRBJ2-5, with 8 positions matching TRBD1. V lost 3 bases to trimming and J lost 2 bases; unmatched junction nucleotides: 5. CDR1 MNHEY and CDR2 SVGAGI come from the germline V gene. CDR3 length: 15 amino acids. The CDR3 here is CASSYLTGGQETQYF. CDR3 coding DNA: TGTGCCAGCAGTTATTTAACAGGGGGACAAGAGACCCAGTACTTC.

This sequence joins TRBV19 and TRBJ1-1, with D possibly being TRBD1 (6 bases). Germline lookup yields CDR1 LNHDA and CDR2 SQIVND (reference sequence). V lost 4 bases to trimming and J lost 0 bases, with 12 bases between them. The CDR3 totals 15 residues. The CDR3 DNA reads TGTGCCAGTAGTAGTGGGACACCCATGAACACTGAAGCTTTCTTT. The encoded protein is CASSSGTPMNTEAFF.

The chain recombines TRBV28 with TRBJ2-2; D unresolved. The CDR3 is 12 amino acids. CDR1 is MDHEN and CDR2 is SYDVKM in the germline V gene. The germline V and J ends were trimmed by 2 bases and 4 bases, with 2 bases remaining between them. The DNA for the CDR3 is TGTGCCAGCAGTTTAGGCACCGGGGAGCTGTTTTTT. Encoded protein: CASSLGTGELFF.

This clone was observed a single time. V gene TRBV28 combines with J gene TRBJ1-3, with D maybe TRBD1 (5 bases). The CDR3 extends over 15 amino acids. Germline values: CDR1 MDHEN, CDR2 SYDVKM. V was pared by 2 bases and J by 0 bases, with 8 bases between. CDR3 nucleotide sequence: TGTGCCAGCAGTTTAAGGGGTATCTCTGGAAACACCATATATTTT. Translating gives CASSLRGISGNTIYF.

This chain joins TRBV6-2 or TRBV6-3 and TRBJ1-5, with 9 bases identical to TRBD1. Germline CDR1 reads MNHEY; CDR2 reads SVGEGT. Unmatched junction bases numbered 0, after V lost 4 bases and J lost 5 bases. The CDR3 has 13 amino acids. The CDR3 reads CASSWTGDQPQHF. The CDR3 DNA reads as TGTGCCAGCAGTTGGACAGGGGATCAGCCCCAGCATTTT.

The CDR3 sequence is CASRPQGNNSPLHF. CDR3 bases: TGTGCCAGCAGACCACAGGGGAATAATTCACCCCTCCACTTT. This chain links TRBV3-1 (or the pseudogene TRBV3-2) with TRBJ1-6; the match to TRBD1 covers 7 bases. Germline V CDR1 and CDR2: LGHDT, YNNKEL (reference sequence). CDR3 length: 14 residues. Losses at the gene ends were 6 bases for V and 5 bases for J; bases not matched to a gene: 4.

This sequence joins TRBV12-3 or TRBV12-4 and TRBJ2-5; TRBD1 agrees at 8 bases. J gave up 7 bases and V 5 bases, and 6 bases lay outside the gene matches. The CDR3 totals 13 residues. The CDR3 loop is CASSATGGVTQYF. CDR3 coding DNA: TGTGCCAGCAGTGCTACAGGGGGAGTGACCCAGTACTTC.

The gene calls are TRBV30 and TRBJ2-7; TRBD2 matches at 10 bases. V gave up 2 bases and J gave up 6 bases; unmatched junction bases: 7. Germline V gives CDR1 GTSNPN, CDR2 SVGIG (reference sequence). This CDR3 spans 14 amino acids. DNA for the CDR3: TGTGCCTGGAGTAGGAGCGGGGGGGCGAGCGAGCAGTACTTC. Its translation is CAWSRSGGASEQYF.

V usage is TRBV6-2 or TRBV6-3 and J usage is TRBJ2-7; 10 positions agree with TRBD1. CDR3 length: 15 residues. Germline CDR1 reads MNHEY; CDR2 reads SVGEGT. V lost 2 bases, J lost 3 bases, and 4 bases stayed unmatched. CDR3 sequence (DNA): TGTGCCAGCAGTTACGAAGGACAGGGGGTCTACGAGCAGTACTTC. Protein product: CASSYEGQGVYEQYF.

This chain joins TRBV11-3 and TRBJ2-2, with unresolved D. The CDR3 consists of 12 residues. In germline, CDR1 is SGHNT, CDR2 YENEEA. Between the trimmed V and J ends, which lost 5 bases and 9 bases, there was a span of 10 bases. CDR3 sequence reads: CASSLNSRELFF. The CDR3 DNA follows: TGTGCCAGCAGCCTTAATTCCCGGGAGCTGTTTTTT.

The CDR3 nucleotides are TGTGCCAGCAGCTGGGTCGCCTCTGACTATGGCTACACCTTC. Its protein is CASSWVASDYGYTF. The chain combines TRBV7-2 with TRBJ1-2; D remains ambiguous. V was cut by 4 bases and J by 3 bases, with 12 bases left in between. Germline CDR1 is SGHTA and CDR2 is FQGNSA. The CDR3 sequence is 14 residues long.

The V and J genes are TRBV7-9 and TRBJ2-2; no clear D. The CDR3 totals 13 residues. V lost 5 bases and J lost 3, with 7 bases in between. CDR1 is SEHNR and CDR2 is FQNEAQ in the germline V gene (reference sequence). The CDR3 reads CASSLQDTGELFF. The CDR3 DNA sequence: TGTGCCAGCAGCCTGCAAGACACCGGGGAGCTGTTTTTT.

The chain is built from TRBV3-1 (or the pseudogene TRBV3-2) and TRBJ1-1; D ambiguous. Germline CDR1 reads LGHDT; CDR2 reads YNNKEL (reference sequence). CDR3 length: 14 residues. The germline V and J ends were trimmed by 5 bases and 6 bases, with 16 bases remaining between them. Here the CDR3 reads CASSTRVGGAEAFF. In DNA form, the CDR3 reads TGTGCCAGCAGCACCCGGGTCGGAGGCGCTGAAGCTTTCTTT.

The J gene is TRBJ1-2, the V gene TRBV6-1; no clear D. The CDR3 loop spans 15 amino acids. V was clipped by 2 bases and J by 0 bases, with 10 bases between them. Per the germline V gene, CDR1 is MNHNS and CDR2 is SASEGT. In DNA form, the CDR3 reads TGTGCCAGCAGTGAACCCGGGAGTTCTAACTATGGCTACACCTTC. Protein sequence: CASSEPGSSNYGYTF.